These T cell receptor beta chains were read from a single sample in a study of blood T cell repertoires in COVID-19. This table comes from immunoSEQ multiplex PCR, and its TCRdb copy is limited to in-frame clones, with some not included. This table has tens of thousands of clones, over 70% appearing once. Material: peripheral blood. The receptors shown here come from a woman in her 70s with acute or convalescent COVID-19. CDR3s include the opening cysteine and the closing phenylalanine or tryptophan. The D gene is left open where the match is weak. A clone size is listed for some rows: how often the clone was seen (once, few, many), or a class if it is expanded.

CASSLLAGNNEQFF TGTGCCAGCAGCTTACTAGCGGGAAACAATGAGCAGTTCTTC TRBD2 TRBV7-9 . TRBJ2-1
CASSKSGAGGEGIGSQDEKLFF TGTGCCAGCAGCAAATCGGGGGCAGGGGGCGAAGGGATAGGTAGTCAGGACGAAAAACTGTTTTTT . TRBV21-1 . TRBJ1-4
CASSLRAGVADTQYF TGTGCCAGCAGTCTACGAGCGGGAGTGGCAGATACGCAGTATTTT TRBD2 TRBV27 . TRBJ2-3
CASSPEQGTKLFF TGTGCCAGCTCACCAGAACAGGGGACTAAACTGTTTTTT TRBD1 TRBV18 . TRBJ1-4
CATSSGGKGGYTF TGTGCCACCAGTTCAGGGGGCAAAGGAGGCTACACCTTC TRBD1 TRBV24-1 few TRBJ1-2
CAISESGKGARSSPLHF TGTGCCATCAGTGAGTCGGGAAAGGGGGCGCGAAGTTCACCCCTCCACTTT TRBD1 TRBV10-3 . TRBJ1-6
CASSPLDRVPNEQYF TGTGCCAGTAGTCCTCTGGACAGGGTTCCCAACGAGCAGTACTTC TRBD1 TRBV19 . TRBJ2-7
CASSVDERETQYF TGCGCCAGCAGCGTGGACGAACGGGAGACCCAGTACTTC . TRBV5-1 once TRBJ2-5
CASSLGGWGETQYF TGCGCCAGCAGCTTGGGGGGCTGGGGAGAGACCCAGTACTTC . TRBV5-1 . TRBJ2-5
CATNPGTRGHTEAFF TGTGCCACCAATCCCGGGACCAGGGGGCACACTGAAGCTTTCTTT TRBD1 TRBV6-5 . TRBJ1-1
CASVPDRTRGNTIYF TGTGCTAGTGTCCCCGATCGAACTCGAGGAAACACCATATATTTT . TRBV12-5 once TRBJ1-3
CASSIDGTGGREQYF TGTGCCAGCAGCATCGACGGGACAGGGGGACGCGAGCAGTACTTC TRBD1 TRBV5-5 . TRBJ2-7
CASSDPGGTPYEQYF TGTGCCAGCAGCGACCCCGGGGGAACCCCGTACGAGCAGTACTTC . TRBV9 . TRBJ2-7
CASSLTGSNQPQHF TGTGCCAGCAGCTTGACAGGGAGCAATCAGCCCCAGCATTTT TRBD1 TRBV25-1 . TRBJ1-5
CASSYTRGTAYEQYF TGTGCCAGCAGTTACACCCGGGGGACGGCTTACGAGCAGTACTTC . TRBV6-5 . TRBJ2-7
CASSLGDSNSPLHF TGTGCCAGCAGCTTAGGGGACAGTAATTCACCCCTCCACTTT TRBD1 TRBV11-2 few TRBJ1-6
CASSPSGGGETQYF TGTGCCAGCAGCCCCTCCGGGGGTGGAGAGACCCAGTACTTC . TRBV3-1/TRBV3-2 . TRBJ2-5
CAWSVRGGEQYF TGTGCCTGGAGTGTACGTGGCGGCGAGCAGTACTTC . TRBV30 . TRBJ2-7
CASSPHGGEDQPQHF TGTGCCAGCAGCCCCCATGGGGGGGAGGATCAGCCCCAGCATTTT . TRBV9 . TRBJ1-5
CASRETGNSNQPQHF TGTGCCAGTAGGGAGACAGGAAATAGCAATCAGCCCCAGCATTTT . TRBV19 once TRBJ1-5
CASVTAGGIYEQYF TGTGCCAGCGTAACAGCGGGGGGTATCTACGAGCAGTACTTC TRBD2 TRBV6-5 . TRBJ2-7
CASSLPGQGRNNEQFF TGTGCCAGCAGTCTACCGGGACAGGGTAGGAACAATGAGCAGTTCTTC TRBD1 TRBV27 . TRBJ2-1
CASSARDRGSEQFF TGTGCCAGCAGCGCCCGGGACAGGGGGAGTGAGCAGTTCTTC TRBD1 TRBV7-2 few TRBJ2-1
CASSQEAQRGPPTVYEQYF TGTGCCAGCAGCCAAGAAGCCCAGCGGGGGCCACCAACTGTCTACGAGCAGTACTTC TRBD2 TRBV4-2 once TRBJ2-7
CASSSRTGANTEAFF TGTGCCAGCAGCTCAAGGACAGGGGCCAACACTGAAGCTTTCTTT TRBD1 TRBV7-2 . TRBJ1-1
CASSSPGGSNEKLFF TGTGCCAGTAGTTCCCCGGGGGGGTCGAATGAAAAACTGTTTTTT . TRBV19 . TRBJ1-4
CASRIDIGELFF TGCGCCAGCAGAATAGATATCGGGGAGCTGTTTTTT . TRBV5-1 few TRBJ2-2
CSVGDFRQGLKTDTQYF TGCAGCGTCGGGGACTTCAGACAGGGCCTAAAAACAGATACGCAGTATTTT . TRBV29-1 . TRBJ2-3
CASSQVGDSRGYTF TGTGCCAGCAGCCAAGTAGGTGACAGCCGGGGCTACACCTTC . TRBV4-2 once TRBJ1-2
CATSRKTQGYEQYF TGTGCCACCAGCAGGAAGACGCAGGGGTACGAGCAGTACTTC . TRBV15 . TRBJ2-7
CAWSPSYGYTF TGTGCCTGGAGCCCGTCCTATGGCTACACCTTC . TRBV30 . TRBJ1-2
CASSPNTPRKYF TGTGCCAGCAGCCCTAACACGCCTAGGAAGTACTTC . TRBV14 . TRBJ2-7
CASSLGGGIRNEQFF TGTGCCAGCAGCTTAGGGGGGGGAATTAGGAATGAGCAGTTCTTC TRBD2 TRBV11-3 . TRBJ2-1
CASSLGTGGWSGNTIYF TGTGCCAGCAGCTTAGGGACAGGGGGCTGGTCTGGAAACACCATATATTTT TRBD1 TRBV11-2 . TRBJ1-3
CASSFILGTGNTEAFF TGTGCCAGTAGTTTCATCCTCGGGACAGGGAACACTGAAGCTTTCTTT TRBD1 TRBV19 . TRBJ1-1
CSVDPRDSLGGFQPQHF TGCAGCGTTGATCCGCGGGACAGCCTAGGGGGGTTTCAGCCCCAGCATTTT TRBD1 TRBV29-1 . TRBJ1-5
CASSMTPPPMNTEAFF TGTGCCAGTAGTATGACACCTCCCCCCATGAACACTGAAGCTTTCTTT . TRBV19 few TRBJ1-1
CASSAVLAGTTDTQYF TGCGCCAGCAGCGCCGTACTCGCGGGGACCACAGATACGCAGTATTTT . TRBV5-1 . TRBJ2-3
CASSNRDMANEQFF TGTGCCAGCAGTAACCGGGACATGGCCAATGAGCAGTTCTTC . TRBV6-5 . TRBJ2-1
CASSLTGRGSYEQYF TGTGCCAGCAGCTTGACAGGGCGGGGGTCCTACGAGCAGTACTTC . TRBV5-8 . TRBJ2-7
CSVEQGPNYGYTF TGCAGCGTGGAGCAGGGCCCTAACTATGGCTACACCTTC . TRBV29-1 . TRBJ1-2
CASSKKGQLSGNTIYF TGTGCCAGTAGTAAAAAGGGACAGCTTTCTGGAAACACCATATATTTT TRBD1 TRBV19 . TRBJ1-3
CSVEFGTGRQETQYF TGCAGCGTTGAGTTCGGGACAGGGAGACAAGAGACCCAGTACTTC TRBD1 TRBV29-1 . TRBJ2-5
CASSLEGRPGNTIYF TGTGCCAGCAGCTTAGAGGGGAGGCCTGGAAACACCATATATTTT . TRBV7-3 . TRBJ1-3
CASSLDRTGGYTF TGTGCCAGCAGCCTTGACAGGACTGGCGGCTACACCTTC . TRBV5-6 . TRBJ1-2
CASSRTTAAGNTIYF TGTGCCAGCAGCCGAACTACCGCGGCTGGAAACACCATATATTTT . TRBV7-6 . TRBJ1-3
CASSSQGQGAGNEKLFF TGTGCCAGCAGCTCCCAAGGACAGGGGGCGGGTAATGAAAAACTGTTTTTT TRBD1 TRBV4-2 . TRBJ1-4
CASSQGTSGGTDTQYF TGTGCCAGCAGCCAAGGGACTAGCGGGGGCACAGATACGCAGTATTTT TRBD2 TRBV3-1/TRBV3-2 . TRBJ2-3
CASSAQQGATYEQYF TGTGCCAGCAGCGCCCAACAGGGGGCGACCTACGAGCAGTACTTC TRBD1 TRBV9 . TRBJ2-7
CASRTSNTDTQYF TGTGCCAGCAGGACTAGCAATACAGATACGCAGTATTTT TRBD2 TRBV6-5 . TRBJ2-3
CASSIDRAGFQPQHF TGTGCCAGTAGTATAGATCGGGCGGGGTTTCAGCCCCAGCATTTT . TRBV19 . TRBJ1-5
CASGAGIWGYTF TGTGCCAGCGGGGCTGGGATTTGGGGCTACACCTTC . TRBV2 . TRBJ1-2
CASSQAKSGGAYEQYF TGTGCCAGCAGCCAAGCCAAAAGCGGGGGGGCCTACGAGCAGTACTTC TRBD2 TRBV3-1/TRBV3-2 once TRBJ2-7
CASSLERGGRATQYF TGTGCCAGCAGCTTGGAGCGGGGGGGCCGGGCGACCCAGTACTTC TRBD2 TRBV5-4 . TRBJ2-5
CSGIYRSYSNQPQHF TGCAGCGGGATCTACAGGTCTTATAGCAATCAGCCCCAGCATTTT . TRBV29-1 . TRBJ1-5
CASSSDTYSNQPQHF TGTGCCAGCAGTTCGGACACCTATAGCAATCAGCCCCAGCATTTT . TRBV2 . TRBJ1-5
CASSVLILAGGLDTQYF TGTGCCAGCAGCGTATTAATCCTAGCGGGGGGGCTGGATACGCAGTATTTT TRBD2 TRBV7-2 . TRBJ2-3